This T cell receptor beta chain was identified during a study of PD-1 blockade in classical Hodgkin lymphoma. Across the study: On a schedule of every 2 weeks, patients received nivolumab 3 mg/kg intravenously. Study conclusions and caveats: By C4D1 there was a significant rise in CD4+ TCR diversity but not in CD8+ TCR diversity.

Method: immunoSEQ multiplex PCR; TCRdb's copy keeps in-frame clones and lacks some. The table includes 35,000 to 50,000 clones, over 70% detected once. The germline CDR1 and CDR2 sequences are GTSNPN and SVGIG (reference sequence). The CDR3 consists of 15 residues. Losses at the gene ends were 6 bases for V and 5 bases for J; bases not matched to a gene: 13. All patients relapsed after autologous stem cell transplantation, and brentuximab vedotin exposure varied. On this clone: The antigen remains unidentified.

The sequencing used peripheral blood mononuclear cells (PBMCs), collected at baseline. The gene calls are TRBV30 and TRBJ1-5, with TRBD1 matching 7 bases. This TCR was recovered from a human donor with classical Hodgkin lymphoma. Here the CDR3 reads CACRTGSSSYQPQHF. CDR3 in DNA: TGTGCCTGCCGGACAGGATCTTCTTCTTATCAGCCCCAGCATTTT.